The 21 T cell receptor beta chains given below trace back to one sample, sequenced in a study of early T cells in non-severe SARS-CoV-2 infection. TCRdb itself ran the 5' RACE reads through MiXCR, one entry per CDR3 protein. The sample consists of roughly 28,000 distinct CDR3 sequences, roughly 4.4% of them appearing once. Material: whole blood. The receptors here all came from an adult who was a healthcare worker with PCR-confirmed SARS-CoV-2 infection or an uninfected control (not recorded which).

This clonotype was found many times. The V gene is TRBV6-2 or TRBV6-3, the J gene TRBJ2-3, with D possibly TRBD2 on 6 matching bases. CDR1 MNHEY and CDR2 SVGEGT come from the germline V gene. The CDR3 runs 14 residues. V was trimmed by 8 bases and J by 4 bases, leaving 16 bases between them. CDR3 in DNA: TGTGCCAGCTCCTACGGGAGAGGGGCAGATACGCAGTATTTT. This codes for CASSYGRGADTQYF.

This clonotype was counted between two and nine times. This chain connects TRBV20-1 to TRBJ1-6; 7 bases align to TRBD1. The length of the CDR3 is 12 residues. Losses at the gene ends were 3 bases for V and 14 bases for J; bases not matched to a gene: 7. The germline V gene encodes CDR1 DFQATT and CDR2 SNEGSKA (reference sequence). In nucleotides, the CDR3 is TGCAGTGCTAGGGAACAGGGGCTATCCCTCCACTTT. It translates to CSAREQGLSLHF.

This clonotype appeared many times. The CDR3 DNA sequence: TGCAGTGCTAGAGTGGCTAGCGGGAGGAATACAGATACGCAGTATTTT. Its translation is CSARVASGRNTDTQYF. The chain joins TRBV20-1 to TRBJ2-3; 11 positions agree with TRBD2. The CDR3 is 16 residues long. Germline V CDR1 and CDR2: DFQATT, SNEGSKA (reference sequence). Trimming took 1 base from V and 3 from J; bases not matched to a gene: 6.

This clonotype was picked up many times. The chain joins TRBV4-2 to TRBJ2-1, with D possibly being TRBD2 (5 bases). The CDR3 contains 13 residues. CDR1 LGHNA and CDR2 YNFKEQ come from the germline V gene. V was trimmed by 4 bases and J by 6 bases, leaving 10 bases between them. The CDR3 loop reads CASSRGLINEQFF. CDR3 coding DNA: TGTGCCAGCAGCCGAGGACTTATCAATGAGCAGTTCTTC.

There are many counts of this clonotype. The CDR3 sequence: CSARDWAENINQPQHF. The CDR3 region has the DNA TGCAGTGCTAGAGATTGGGCAGAAAATATCAATCAGCCCCAGCATTTT. The chain recombines TRBV20-1 with TRBJ1-5; no definite D call. V was pared by 0 bases and J by 3 bases, with 15 bases between. Germline-derived CDR1 and CDR2 are DFQATT and SNEGSKA (reference sequence). This CDR3 has 16 amino acids.

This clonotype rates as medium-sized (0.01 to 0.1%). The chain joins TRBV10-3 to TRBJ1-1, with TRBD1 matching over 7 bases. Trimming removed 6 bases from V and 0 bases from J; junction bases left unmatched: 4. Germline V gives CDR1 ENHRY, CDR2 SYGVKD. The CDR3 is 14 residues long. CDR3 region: CAIRPTGMNTEAFF. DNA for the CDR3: TGTGCCATCAGACCGACAGGGATGAACACTGAAGCTTTCTTT.

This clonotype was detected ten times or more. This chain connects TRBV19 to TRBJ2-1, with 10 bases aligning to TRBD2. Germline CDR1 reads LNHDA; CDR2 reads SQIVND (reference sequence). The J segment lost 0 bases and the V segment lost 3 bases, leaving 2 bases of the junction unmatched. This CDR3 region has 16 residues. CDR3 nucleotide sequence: TGTGCCAGTAGTATCAGCGGGAGGGCCTCCTACAATGAGCAGTTCTTC. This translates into CASSISGRASYNEQFF.

CDR3 in amino acids: CSASTGQDEKLFF. The CDR3 region has the DNA TGCAGTGCTTCGACAGGGCAAGATGAAAAACTGTTTTTT. The V call is TRBV20-1, the J call TRBJ1-4, with 7 bases lining up with TRBD1. The CDR3 extends over 13 amino acids. V gave up 5 bases and J gave up 6 bases; unmatched junction bases: 6. In germline, CDR1 is DFQATT, CDR2 SNEGSKA (reference sequence).

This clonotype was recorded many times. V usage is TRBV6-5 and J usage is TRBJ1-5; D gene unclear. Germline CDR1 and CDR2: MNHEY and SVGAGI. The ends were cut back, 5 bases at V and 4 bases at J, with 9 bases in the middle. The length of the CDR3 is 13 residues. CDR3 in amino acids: CASSQTGNQPQHF. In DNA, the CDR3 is TGTGCCAGCAGTCAGACGGGAAATCAGCCCCAGCATTTT.

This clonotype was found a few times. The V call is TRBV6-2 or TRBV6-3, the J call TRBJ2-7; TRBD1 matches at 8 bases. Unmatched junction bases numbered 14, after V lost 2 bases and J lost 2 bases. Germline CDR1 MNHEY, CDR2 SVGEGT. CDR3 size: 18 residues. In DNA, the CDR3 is TGTGCCAGCAGTTACGTGGCAGGGGGCTTTAGTTCCCCCTACGAGCAGTACGTC. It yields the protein CASSYVAGGFSSPYEQYV.

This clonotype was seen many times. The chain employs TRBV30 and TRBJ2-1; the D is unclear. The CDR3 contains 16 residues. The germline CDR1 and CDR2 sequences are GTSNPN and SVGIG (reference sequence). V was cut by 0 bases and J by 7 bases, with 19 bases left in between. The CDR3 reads CAWSVRTGRVGNEQFF. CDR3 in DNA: TGTGCCTGGAGTGTACGGACGGGCCGGGTTGGGAATGAGCAGTTCTTC.

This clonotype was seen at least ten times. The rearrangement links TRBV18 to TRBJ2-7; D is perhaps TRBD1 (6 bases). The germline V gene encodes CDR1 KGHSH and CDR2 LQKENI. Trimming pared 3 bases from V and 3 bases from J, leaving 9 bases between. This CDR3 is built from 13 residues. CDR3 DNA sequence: TGTGCCAGCTCACCGGTCAGGGGCTACGAGCAGTACTTC. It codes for CASSPVRGYEQYF.

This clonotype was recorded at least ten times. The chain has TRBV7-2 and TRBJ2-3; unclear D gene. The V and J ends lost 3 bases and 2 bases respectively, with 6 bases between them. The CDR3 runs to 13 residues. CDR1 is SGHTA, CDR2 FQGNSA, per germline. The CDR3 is CASSLIPTDTQYF. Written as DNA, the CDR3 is TGTGCCAGCAGCTTGATTCCCACAGATACGCAGTATTTT.

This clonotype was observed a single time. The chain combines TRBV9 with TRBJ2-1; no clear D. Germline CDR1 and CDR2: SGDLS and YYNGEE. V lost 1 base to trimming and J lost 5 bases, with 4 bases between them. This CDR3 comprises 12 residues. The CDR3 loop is CASSVRDNEQFF. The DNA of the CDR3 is TGTGCCAGCAGCGTACGGGACAATGAGCAGTTCTTC.

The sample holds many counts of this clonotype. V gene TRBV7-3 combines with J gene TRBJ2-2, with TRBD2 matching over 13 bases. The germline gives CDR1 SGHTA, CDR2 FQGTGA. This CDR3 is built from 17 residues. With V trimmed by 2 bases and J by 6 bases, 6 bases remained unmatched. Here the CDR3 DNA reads TGTGCCAGCAGCTTAGGCGGGACTAGCGGGATTTCCGGGGAGCTGTTTTTT. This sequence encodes CASSLGGTSGISGELFF.

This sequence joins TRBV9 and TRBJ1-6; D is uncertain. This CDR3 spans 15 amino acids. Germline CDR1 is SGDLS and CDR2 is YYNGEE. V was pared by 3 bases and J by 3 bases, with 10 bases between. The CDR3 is CASSARSDYNSPLHF. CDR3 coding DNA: TGTGCCAGCAGCGCTCGCAGCGACTATAATTCACCCCTCCACTTT. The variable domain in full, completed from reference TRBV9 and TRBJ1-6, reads DSGVTQTPKHLITATGQRVTLRCSPRSGDLSVYWYQQSLDQGLQFLIQYYNGEERAKGNILERFSAQQFPDLHSELNLSSLELGDSALYFCASSARSDYNSPLHFGNGTRLTVT.

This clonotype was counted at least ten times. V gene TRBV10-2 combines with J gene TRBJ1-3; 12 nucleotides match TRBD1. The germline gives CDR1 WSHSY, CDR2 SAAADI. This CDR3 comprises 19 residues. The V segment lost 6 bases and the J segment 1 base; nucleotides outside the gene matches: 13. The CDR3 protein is CASRSLTGTGGASGNTIYF. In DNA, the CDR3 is TGCGCCAGCAGATCATTGACCGGGACAGGGGGCGCTTCTGGAAACACCATATATTTT.

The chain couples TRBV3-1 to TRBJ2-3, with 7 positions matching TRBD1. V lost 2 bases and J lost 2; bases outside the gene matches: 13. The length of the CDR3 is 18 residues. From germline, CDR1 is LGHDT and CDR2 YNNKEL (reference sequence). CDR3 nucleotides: TGTGCCAGCAGCCAAAAAAGGGGTCTGGACAGGCCCACAGATACGCAGTATTTT. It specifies CASSQKRGLDRPTDTQYF.

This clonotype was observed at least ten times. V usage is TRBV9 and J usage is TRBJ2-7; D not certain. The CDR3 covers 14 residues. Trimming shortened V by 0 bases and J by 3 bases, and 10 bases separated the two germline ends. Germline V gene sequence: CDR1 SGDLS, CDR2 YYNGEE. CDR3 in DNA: TGTGCCAGCAGCGTAGAGGACGGCTTCTACGAGCAGTACTTC. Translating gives CASSVEDGFYEQYF. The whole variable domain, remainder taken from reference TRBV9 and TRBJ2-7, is DSGVTQTPKHLITATGQRVTLRCSPRSGDLSVYWYQQSLDQGLQFLIQYYNGEERAKGNILERFSAQQFPDLHSELNLSSLELGDSALYFCASSVEDGFYEQYFGPGTRLTVT.

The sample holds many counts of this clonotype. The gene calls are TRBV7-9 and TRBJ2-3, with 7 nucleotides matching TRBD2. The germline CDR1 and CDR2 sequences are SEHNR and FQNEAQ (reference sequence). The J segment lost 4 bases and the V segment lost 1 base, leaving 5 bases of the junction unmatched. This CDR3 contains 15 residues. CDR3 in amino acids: CASSLGGSGPDTQYF. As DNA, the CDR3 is TGTGCCAGCAGCTTAGGCGGGAGCGGGCCAGATACGCAGTATTTT.

DNA for the CDR3: TGTGCCAGCAGCAAAAGGACAGGGAAGCTGTGCGAGCAGTACGTC. This gives the protein CASSKRTGKLCEQYV. The chain recombines TRBV21-1 with TRBJ2-7; the table names TRBD1, a call not compared with the DNA. TRBV21-1 is described as a pseudogene. This CDR3 is 15 amino acids long.